Listed here are 16 T cell receptor beta chains from one sample, sequenced in a study of T-cell reconstitution after alpha-beta-depleted transplantation in children. Unique molecular identifiers were incorporated during preparation of the TCRbeta library. In TCRdb, the PCR reads were re-called with MiXCR into one record per CDR3 protein. The data contain around 960,000 distinct CDR3 sequences, roughly 29% of them singletons. This sample comprised PBMCs, mostly from graft donor cells, obtained 360 days after TCRalphabeta/CD19-depleted stem cell transplant. The source is a boy younger than two who had a stem cell transplant for SCID, so the T cells may come from the graft donor.

The CDR3 region has the DNA TGTGCCAGCAGCTTACGGGGTTTGGCTAGCGGGGTAGAGACCCAGTACTTC. Its translation is CASSLRGLASGVETQYF. The chain uses TRBV7-8 and TRBJ2-5, with 9 positions matching TRBD2. The CDR3 totals 17 residues. Germline-derived CDR1 and CDR2 are SGHVS and FQNEAQ. V lost 2 bases and J lost 4; bases outside the gene matches: 11.

The chain has TRBV4-1 and TRBJ1-5; 8 bases are shared with TRBD1. Germline trimming cut 0 bases from V and 6 bases from J; bases unmatched to any gene: 10. Germline lookup yields CDR1 MGHRA and CDR2 YSYEKL. The length of the CDR3 is 17 residues. The CDR3 sequence: CASSQDPGQGYSQPQHF. The CDR3 nucleotides are TGCGCCAGCAGCCAAGATCCTGGACAGGGTTATAGTCAGCCCCAGCATTTT.

The rearrangement uses TRBV29-1 and TRBJ1-1; 8 bases align to TRBD1. The CDR3 is made up of 13 amino acids. Germline CDR1 is SQVTM and CDR2 is ANQGSEA. With 7 bases clipped from V and 11 bases from J, the junction kept 15 bases outside the gene matches. The CDR3 DNA sequence: TGCAGCGCCGTGACAGGGGACCGGAGGGGGGCTTTCTTT. Translating it yields CSAVTGDRRGAFF.

This clonotype was seen a few times. CDR3 nucleotide sequence: TGTGCCAGCAGCCAAGAAGTGACAGCCATCTCCTACGAGCAGTACTTC. Residues: CASSQEVTAISYEQYF. V usage is TRBV3-1 and J usage is TRBJ2-7; D is perhaps TRBD1 (5 bases). The V end was cut by 0 bases, the J end by 0 bases, with 12 bases between. Germline CDR1 LGHDT, CDR2 YNNKEL (reference sequence). The CDR3 is made up of 16 amino acids.

This clonotype was seen a few times. CDR3 nucleotide sequence: TGTGCCAGCTCAAGCTCCGGGAACACCGGGGAGCTGTTTTTT. Translated: CASSSSGNTGELFF. This rearrangement joins TRBV6-1 to TRBJ2-2; no clear D. Germline values: CDR1 MNHNS, CDR2 SASEGT. This CDR3 contains 14 residues. V was shortened by 8 bases and J by 1 base, with 11 bases between the two germline ends.

This clonotype has only a few counts. J is TRBJ2-7 and V is TRBV7-2, with a tentative D call TRBD1 (6 bases). V lost 5 bases and J lost 3, with 14 bases in between. The length of the CDR3 is 14 residues. Looked up from germline, CDR1 is SGHTA and CDR2 is FQGNSA. The CDR3 spells CASSPGHSLYEQYF. The CDR3 DNA reads TGTGCCAGCAGCCCGGGACACTCGCTCTACGAGCAGTACTTC.

This clonotype has more than one count but fewer than ten. This chain joins TRBV5-1 and TRBJ2-5; no definite D call. Germline V gene sequence: CDR1 SGHRS, CDR2 YFSETQ. Trimming took off 0 bases at V and 2 bases at J, with 8 bases between the two ends. This CDR3 region has 14 residues. The CDR3 DNA is TGCGCCAGCAGCTTGGCCGTAAGTCAAGAGACCCAGTACTTC. Amino acid sequence: CASSLAVSQETQYF.

This clonotype was found a few times. This chain joins TRBV12-3 or TRBV12-4 and TRBJ2-1, with TRBD2 matching 13 bases. This CDR3 region has 16 residues. V shed 6 bases, J shed 3 bases, and the junction held 5 bases outside the gene matches. The CDR3 DNA reads as TGTGCCAGCAGATCTGGACTAGCGGGGGACTACAATGAGCAGTTCTTC. Amino acid sequence: CASRSGLAGDYNEQFF.

The J gene is TRBJ2-2, the V gene TRBV7-9, with D hard to call. The germline CDR1 and CDR2 sequences are SEHNR and FQNEAQ (reference sequence). V lost 7 bases and J 0 bases, leaving 15 bases between the germline ends. The CDR3 runs 16 residues. The CDR3 bases are TGTGCCAGCACCTCCGACTGGGGATCGAACACCGGGGAGCTGTTTTTT. It yields the protein CASTSDWGSNTGELFF.

The chain has TRBV7-2 and TRBJ2-3, with 9 bases aligning to TRBD2. CDR1 SGHTA and CDR2 FQGNSA come from the germline V gene. The CDR3 spans 17 residues. The trim removed 4 bases at V and 7 bases at J, leaving 15 bases unmatched. The CDR3 is CASSSTLASGVINTQYF. The CDR3 nucleotides read TGTGCCAGCAGCTCTACCCTGGCTAGCGGGGTTATCAATACGCAGTATTTT. Full variable domain (missing parts from reference TRBV7-2 and TRBJ2-3): GAGVSQSPSNKVTEKGKDVELRCDPISGHTALYWYRQSLGQGLEFLIYFQGNSAPDKSGLPSDRFSAERTGGSVSTLTIQRTQQEDSAVYLCASSSTLASGVINTQYFGPGTRLTVL.

Only a few counts were recorded for this clonotype. The gene calls are TRBV20-1 and TRBJ2-5; D uncertain. V was pared by 3 bases and J by 2 bases, with 16 bases between. CDR1 and CDR2 from the germline V gene are DFQATT and SNEGSKA (reference sequence). CDR3 length: 15 residues. The chain's CDR3 is CSASAPGLRQETQYF. DNA of the CDR3: TGCAGTGCTAGCGCCCCGGGCTTACGGCAAGAGACCCAGTACTTC.

This clonotype came up once. Compared with germline, one end of the junction differs, possibly owing to a read error. V usage is TRBV20-1 and J usage is TRBJ1-4, with 10 bases matching TRBD1. The CDR3 extends over 16 amino acids. Germline V gene data show CDR1 as DFQATT and CDR2 as SNEGSKA (reference sequence). CDR3 residues: CCANRDRGRANEKLFF. For the CDR3, the DNA is TGCTGTGCCAACCGGGACAGGGGACGAGCTAATGAAAAACTGTTTTTT.

The rearrangement uses TRBV15 and TRBJ2-1; D gene unclear. In germline, CDR1 is LNHNV, CDR2 YYDKDF (reference sequence). The length of the CDR3 is 17 residues. The germline V and J ends were trimmed by 0 bases and 4 bases, with 16 bases remaining between them. CDR3 loop: CATSRDKMVKAYNEQFF. CDR3 sequence (DNA): TGTGCCACCAGCAGAGATAAGATGGTCAAGGCATACAATGAGCAGTTCTTC.

The rearrangement links TRBV6-1 to TRBJ2-1, with D possibly being TRBD1 or TRBD2 (6 bases each). V was shortened by 6 bases and J by 1 base, with 13 bases between the two germline ends. The CDR3 has 15 residues. Looked up from germline, CDR1 is MNHNS and CDR2 is SASEGT. The CDR3 is CASRSRGLSYNEQFF. The CDR3 DNA follows: TGTGCCAGCAGGTCCCGGGGGCTTTCCTACAATGAGCAGTTCTTC.

V and J are TRBV5-1 and TRBJ2-3, with D perhaps given as TRBD1 or TRBD2 (6 bases each). The CDR3 sequence is 16 residues long. The ends were cut back, 6 bases at V and 0 bases at J, with 17 bases in the middle. Germline V CDR1 and CDR2: SGHRS, YFSETQ. The CDR3 DNA follows: TGCGCCAGCAACTGGCGGGGACAACCTAGCACAGATACGCAGTATTTT. Its protein product is CASNWRGQPSTDTQYF.

This clonotype was picked up a small number of times. This chain links TRBV20-1 with TRBJ1-2; unclear D gene. V was pared by 1 base and J by 3 bases, with 9 bases between. Germline assignment: CDR1 DFQATT and CDR2 SNEGSKA (reference sequence). This CDR3 spans 13 amino acids. CDR3 sequence reads: CSARVTHDYGYTF. CDR3 in DNA: TGCAGTGCTAGAGTGACACACGACTATGGCTACACCTTC.